The 5 T cell receptor beta chains presented below share a single source sample, sequenced in a study of identical twins. MiXCR, applied by TCRdb to the 5' RACE reads, yields one record per CDR3 protein. The sample includes hundreds of thousands of distinct CDR3 sequences, about 18% of them seen just once. This sample also appeared in a second study, on T cells expressing NK-cell markers.

The sequencing input was PBMCs. The origin of the receptors is a woman between 18 and 29 years old in good health.

The rearrangement joins TRBV28 to TRBJ2-1; TRBD2 aligns across 7 bases. CDR3 length: 15 residues. V dropped 9 bases and J dropped 4; count of bases not matched to a gene: 12. CDR1 is MDHEN and CDR2 is SYDVKM in the germline V gene. As DNA, the CDR3 is TGTGCCAGTAGTACCCCGGGGGGTTCTTACAATGAGCAGTTCTTC. Protein sequence: CASSTPGGSYNEQFF.

This clonotype has a handful of counts. The rearrangement links TRBV12-3 or TRBV12-4 to TRBJ2-2; D is ambiguous. This CDR3 spans 12 amino acids. V was cut by 3 bases and J by 9 bases, with 8 bases left in between. The CDR3 is CASSFYLRELFF. In DNA form, the CDR3 reads TGTGCCAGCAGTTTTTACCTCAGGGAGCTGTTTTTT.

This clonotype has a handful of counts. The rearrangement links TRBV6-2 or TRBV6-3 to TRBJ2-7, with D hard to call. Germline-derived CDR1 and CDR2 are MNHEY and SVGEGT. The CDR3 consists of 10 residues. V gave up 8 bases and J gave up 6 bases, with 8 bases separating them. CDR3 in amino acids: CASGLIEQYF. The CDR3 nucleotides read TGTGCCAGCGGGCTAATCGAGCAGTACTTC.

This sequence joins TRBV12-3 or TRBV12-4 and TRBJ1-5; D possibly corresponds to TRBD1 (6 bases). V was shortened by 7 bases and J by 3 bases, with 13 bases between the two germline ends. The CDR3 is 14 residues long. The CDR3 coding sequence is TGTGCCAGCAACCAGGGGTTTGCCAATCAGCCCCAGCATTTT. This translates into CASNQGFANQPQHF.

The chain recombines TRBV5-1 with TRBJ2-7; the match to TRBD2 covers 9 bases. J gave up 2 bases and V 4 bases, and 7 bases lay outside the gene matches. The CDR3 runs 15 residues. Germline assignment: CDR1 SGHRS and CDR2 YFSETQ. Here the CDR3 reads CASSPRLAEPYEQYF. DNA of the CDR3: TGCGCCAGCAGCCCTAGACTAGCGGAGCCCTACGAGCAGTACTTC.